Presented here are 27 T cell receptor beta chains from one specimen sequenced in a study of blood T cell repertoires in COVID-19. Here immunoSEQ multiplex PCR was the method, and the copy in TCRdb shows in-frame clones only, minus some. In the table there are more than 150,000 clones, 87% of which are singletons. Material: peripheral blood. The receptors here all came from a woman in her 70s with COVID-19, enrolled during active disease.

The V gene is TRBV4-1, the J gene TRBJ1-2, with 7 bases that match TRBD1. The V segment lost 1 base and the J segment 5 bases; nucleotides outside the gene matches: 13. CDR3 length: 17 residues. Germline V gene lookup returns CDR1 MGHRA and CDR2 YSYEKL. The DNA of the CDR3 is TGCGCCAGCAGCCAAGTAGGCGCCGACAGGGCGTATTATGGCTACACCTTC. It is translated as CASSQVGADRAYYGYTF.

This clone was found a few times. The chain employs TRBV27 and TRBJ1-2; no definite D call. Trimming removed 5 bases at V and 7 bases at J, with 14 bases between. CDR1 is MNHEY and CDR2 is SMNVEV in the germline V gene (reference sequence). The CDR3 totals 13 residues. The CDR3 region has the DNA TGTGCCAGCAGTCTCTCTGGAGATACTGGCTACACCTTC. This encodes CASSLSGDTGYTF.

The V gene is TRBV20-1, the J gene TRBJ2-1, with D tentatively TRBD2 (6 bases). V was cut by 6 bases and J by 9 bases, with 12 bases left in between. Germline CDR1 is DFQATT and CDR2 is SNEGSKA (reference sequence). The CDR3 consists of 11 residues. The CDR3 loop is CSAPMGGEQFF. CDR3 DNA: TGCAGTGCCCCTATGGGAGGTGAGCAGTTCTTC.

This clone has just a few counts. The chain joins TRBV25-1 to TRBJ2-7; tentatively, D is TRBD1 (6 bases). The V end was cut by 7 bases, the J end by 2 bases, with 12 bases between. The germline V gene encodes CDR1 MGHDK and CDR2 SYGVNS. The CDR3 runs to 13 residues. Written as DNA, the CDR3 is TGTGCCAGCAAGGCAGGGGAGACCTACGAGCAGTACTTC. It is translated as CASKAGETYEQYF.

V gene TRBV30 combines with J gene TRBJ2-2, with 10 bases fitting TRBD2. The CDR3 sequence is 15 residues long. The germline CDR1 and CDR2 sequences are GTSNPN and SVGIG (reference sequence). The V segment lost 2 bases and the J segment 6 bases; nucleotides outside the gene matches: 6. The CDR3 is CAWSPSGRYAGELFF. CDR3 in DNA: TGTGCCTGGAGTCCTAGCGGGAGATATGCCGGGGAGCTGTTTTTT. Full variable domain (rest looked up from reference TRBV30 and TRBJ2-2): SQTIHQWPATLVQPVGSPLSLECTVEGTSNPNLYWYRQAAGRGLQLLFYSVGIGQISSEVPQNLSASRPQDRQFILSSKKLLLSDSGFYLCAWSPSGRYAGELFFGEGSRLTVL.

The chain recombines TRBV19 with TRBJ2-2; D may be TRBD1 (6 bases). Germline values: CDR1 LNHDA, CDR2 SQIVND (reference sequence). The V and J ends lost 5 bases and 4 bases respectively, with 14 bases between them. This CDR3 is built from 15 residues. This CDR3 is CASSYVQGGTGELFF. The CDR3 DNA reads as TGTGCCAGTAGTTACGTACAGGGTGGCACCGGGGAGCTGTTTTTT.

The chain carries TRBV2 and TRBJ2-3; maybe TRBD2 (6 bases). V gave up 8 bases and J gave up 2 bases, with 11 bases separating them. This CDR3 spans 13 amino acids. Germline V gene lookup returns CDR1 SNHLY and CDR2 FYNNEI. The CDR3 loop reads CASQEGNTDTQYF. CDR3 DNA: TGTGCCAGCCAGGAGGGCAACACAGATACGCAGTATTTT. The complete variable domain, with remaining parts taken from reference TRBV2 and TRBJ2-3, reads EPEVTQTPSHQVTQMGQEVILRCVPISNHLYFYWYRQILGQKVEFLVSFYNNEISEKSEIFDDQFSVERPDGSNFTLKIRSTKLEDSAMYFCASQEGNTDTQYFGPGTRLTVL.

V and J are TRBV9 and TRBJ1-4; no reliable D call. The length of the CDR3 is 14 residues. Trimming removed 2 bases from V and 7 bases from J, with 12 bases in between. Germline CDR1 SGDLS, CDR2 YYNGEE. CDR3 amino acids: CASSVSSVGEKLFF. CDR3 in DNA: TGTGCCAGCAGCGTCTCGTCGGTTGGTGAAAAACTGTTTTTT.

The CDR3 nucleotides read TGTGCCAGCTCACTGGGGACAGTCCGCGGTGAGCAGTTCTTC. Its protein is CASSLGTVRGEQFF. The chain couples TRBV18 to TRBJ2-1, with TRBD1 identical over 7 bases. Germline-derived CDR1 and CDR2 are KGHSH and LQKENI. V dropped 4 bases and J dropped 9; count of bases not matched to a gene: 9. This CDR3 is 14 amino acids long.

This chain links TRBV6-5 with TRBJ1-2; D unclear. V lost 0 bases, J lost 3 bases, and 8 bases lay in between. The length of the CDR3 is 14 residues. The germline CDR1 and CDR2 sequences are MNHEY and SVGAGI. CDR3 region: CASSYSRGDYGYTF. CDR3 coding DNA: TGTGCCAGCAGTTACTCCCGGGGAGACTATGGCTACACCTTC.

The J gene is TRBJ2-3, the V gene TRBV6-9; the match to TRBD2 covers 10 bases. V was pared by 5 bases and J by 3 bases, with 8 bases of the junction left unmatched. This CDR3 comprises 16 residues. Looked up from germline, CDR1 is MNHGY and CDR2 is SVAAGI. The CDR3 sequence is CASSPPKREGTDTQYF. The CDR3 DNA follows: TGTGCCAGCAGTCCACCGAAGCGGGAGGGTACAGATACGCAGTATTTT.

The chain carries TRBV3-1 (or the pseudogene TRBV3-2) and TRBJ1-5; 9 positions match TRBD1. Germline CDR1 and CDR2: LGHDT and YNNKEL (reference sequence). Trimming took 1 base from V and 5 from J; bases not matched to a gene: 0. CDR3 length: 14 amino acids. CDR3 protein: CASSQGTGDQPQHF. For the CDR3, the DNA is TGTGCCAGCAGCCAAGGGACAGGGGATCAGCCCCAGCATTTT.

This chain uses TRBV3-1 (or the pseudogene TRBV3-2) with TRBJ1-4, with a tentative D call TRBD1 (5 bases). Germline V gene sequence: CDR1 LGHDT, CDR2 YNNKEL (reference sequence). The CDR3 spans 13 residues. Trimming took 4 bases from V and 7 from J, leaving 10 bases between them. In DNA, the CDR3 is TGTGCCAGCAGCCGGGGGGGAATTGAAAAACTGTTTTTT. Its translation: CASSRGGIEKLFF.

The chain links TRBV4-1 to TRBJ2-5, with a tentative D call TRBD2 (6 bases). Trimming cost V 0 bases and J 3 bases, with 17 bases left between them. This CDR3 contains 17 residues. CDR1 MGHRA and CDR2 YSYEKL come from the germline V gene. The CDR3 spells CASSQDGGKPAEETQYF. DNA for the CDR3: TGCGCCAGCAGCCAAGATGGGGGGAAACCAGCCGAAGAGACCCAGTACTTC.

The chain couples TRBV19 to TRBJ2-1, with D unresolved. V lost 2 bases, J lost 8 bases, and 10 bases lay in between. Germline V lookup: CDR1 LNHDA, CDR2 SQIVND (reference sequence). The CDR3 covers 13 residues. The CDR3 bases are TGTGCCAGTAGTATAACTCACCAGGATGAGCAGTTCTTC. Translation gives CASSITHQDEQFF.

The DNA of the CDR3 is TGCGCCAGCAGCTTGGAGGGACTAGGGGGCAATGAGCAGTTCTTC. It codes for CASSLEGLGGNEQFF. The gene calls are TRBV5-1 and TRBJ2-1; 8 bases agree with TRBD2. Germline CDR1 reads SGHRS; CDR2 reads YFSETQ. The CDR3 totals 15 residues. The V segment lost 0 bases and the J segment 6 bases; nucleotides outside the gene matches: 5.

The chain has TRBV5-5 and TRBJ1-1, with 7 bases aligning to TRBD1. With V trimmed by 0 bases and J by 10 bases, 9 bases remained unmatched. This CDR3 has 14 residues. Germline V lookup: CDR1 SGHKS, CDR2 YYEKEE (reference sequence). CDR3 nucleotides: TGTGCCAGCAGCTTGGCACGCCAGGGGGACACAGCTTTCTTT. Its translation is CASSLARQGDTAFF.

This rearrangement joins TRBV5-1 to TRBJ2-3; 7 bases fit TRBD2. Germline assignment: CDR1 SGHRS and CDR2 YFSETQ. After removal of 0 bases from V and 6 bases from J, the junction contained 16 bases not matched to a gene. The CDR3 is made up of 18 amino acids. This CDR3 reads CASSLAISSSGKVDTQYF. In DNA form, the CDR3 reads TGCGCCAGCAGCTTGGCCATCTCTTCAAGCGGGAAGGTGGATACGCAGTATTTT.

The rearrangement uses TRBV12-3 or TRBV12-4 and TRBJ2-7; no clear D gene. Deletions cut 3 bases from V and 2 bases from J, with 5 bases between. The CDR3 has 12 amino acids. The CDR3 bases are TGTGCCAGCAGTTTCGGTCCCTACGAGCAGTACTTC. Amino acid sequence: CASSFGPYEQYF.

The rearrangement uses TRBV5-5 and TRBJ1-1; D is uncertain. Germline V gene sequence: CDR1 SGHKS, CDR2 YYEKEE (reference sequence). The CDR3 runs 12 residues. The V end was cut by 2 bases, the J end by 2 bases, with 4 bases between. The CDR3 sequence: CASSFLNTEAFF. CDR3 nucleotide sequence: TGTGCCAGCAGCTTTTTAAACACTGAAGCTTTCTTT.

The chain uses TRBV7-8 and TRBJ2-7; D is undetermined. CDR3 length equals 14 residues. Germline CDR1 is SGHVS and CDR2 is FQNEAQ. The V end lost 4 bases, the J end lost 2 bases, and 12 bases lay between the germline ends. The CDR3 spells CASSSRLEAYEQYF. DNA for the CDR3: TGTGCCAGCAGCTCCCGACTGGAAGCCTACGAGCAGTACTTC.

The V call is TRBV6-4, the J call TRBJ2-1; TRBD1 might be the D (5 bases). CDR3 length: 16 amino acids. Germline lookup yields CDR1 MRHNA and CDR2 SNTAGT. Trimming took off 5 bases at V and 3 bases at J, with 17 bases between the two ends. CDR3 nucleotides: TGTGCCAGCAGTACCCAGGGATCCATTGGCTACAATGAGCAGTTCTTC. Residues: CASSTQGSIGYNEQFF.

The chain has TRBV9 and TRBJ2-7, with 7 nucleotides matching TRBD1. V was pared by 4 bases and J by 1 base, with 5 bases of the junction left unmatched. The germline V gene encodes CDR1 SGDLS and CDR2 YYNGEE. The CDR3 spans 14 residues. CDR3 sequence: CASSPMGQSYEQYF. The CDR3 nucleotides are TGTGCCAGCAGCCCCATGGGACAGTCCTACGAGCAGTACTTC.

This chain uses TRBV19 with TRBJ1-5; the match to TRBD1 covers 10 bases. Germline CDR1 LNHDA, CDR2 SQIVND (reference sequence). Germline trimming cut 3 bases from V and 3 bases from J; bases unmatched to any gene: 17. The CDR3 contains 20 residues. The CDR3 reads CASSIRGQGTSTGHNQPQHF. As DNA, the CDR3 is TGTGCCAGTAGTATTAGGGGACAGGGGACCTCAACAGGTCACAATCAGCCCCAGCATTTT.

This clone was detected once. The V and J genes are TRBV2 and TRBJ2-2; D might be TRBD1 (6 bases). CDR3 size: 14 residues. The V end was cut by 6 bases, the J end by 3 bases, with 11 bases between. The germline V gene encodes CDR1 SNHLY and CDR2 FYNNEI. CDR3 region: CASRQGLDTGELFF. As DNA, the CDR3 is TGTGCCAGCAGACAGGGTTTGGACACCGGGGAGCTGTTTTTT. The whole variable domain, filled in from reference TRBV2 and TRBJ2-2, reads EPEVTQTPSHQVTQMGQEVILRCVPISNHLYFYWYRQILGQKVEFLVSFYNNEISEKSEIFDDQFSVERPDGSNFTLKIRSTKLEDSAMYFCASRQGLDTGELFFGEGSRLTVL.

This chain links TRBV2 with TRBJ1-2; D is undetermined. V was shortened by 0 bases and J by 6 bases, with 11 bases between the two germline ends. Germline CDR1 reads SNHLY; CDR2 reads FYNNEI. The CDR3 contains 14 residues. CDR3 amino acids: CASSEATGSHGYTF. The CDR3 nucleotides read TGTGCCAGCAGTGAAGCCACGGGGTCCCATGGCTACACCTTC.

This chain links TRBV10-3 with TRBJ1-6; D remains unclear. Trimming shortened V by 2 bases and J by 8 bases, and 7 bases separated the two germline ends. This CDR3 spans 13 amino acids. The germline V gene encodes CDR1 ENHRY and CDR2 SYGVKD. The DNA for the CDR3 is TGTGCCATCAGTGAGATCATGTATTCACCCCTCCACTTT. Amino acid sequence: CAISEIMYSPLHF.